This T cell receptor (beta chain) emerged from a study of beta chain features in type 1 diabetes (dated by TCRdb to 2017 to 2018). Background on the whole study: Mean age, gender distribution, total cell number and subset yield did not differ between patients and healthy donors. A total of roughly 100 million sorted cells were examined across all samples, and RNA yield correlated strongly with the number of cells per subset. The study compared TCRB repertoires of sorted circulating CD4+ T cell subsets between recently diagnosed type 1 diabetes patients and matched healthy donors. Naive and central memory subsets were obtained from all 30 or so donors, but regulatory and stem cell-like memory subsets were isolated from only 8 patients and roughly 8 healthy donors. The investigation overall reported the following: Naive, central memory and regulatory TCRB repertoires appeared more similar among patients than among healthy donors. Because cDNA was sequenced instead of genomic DNA, activated cells with high expression could be over-represented, although the groups did not differ in activation or CD3 levels. At VDJ recombination sites, patients with type 1 diabetes made fewer insertions and deleted more nucleotides, a pattern implying thymic rearrangement abnormalities. PCR may preferentially amplify shorter templates, but because patient and control samples were amplified and corrected together, any resulting skew would affect both groups equally. In all four CD4+ subsets, TCRB CDR3 length was moderately but significantly shorter in type 1 diabetes patients. Because small numbers of individuals were included in the HLA sub-analyses, any influence of HLA type on TCRB rearrangement was left unresolved.

The V and J ends are trimmed by 1 base and 2 bases, leaving 11 bases between them. Spanning cysteine to phenylalanine, the CDR3 consists of 15 amino acids. Here the CDR3 DNA is all that survives: 45 bases in frame from base 1. The germline V gene encodes CDR1 LNHNV and CDR2 YYDKDF (reference sequence). Each donor gave one peripheral blood draw, averaging about 120 mL, which was collected into heparinised tubes. Naive, central memory, regulatory and stem cell-like memory CD4+ T cells were sorted on a BD FACSAria II using a panel including CD45RO, CCR7, CD25, CD127, CD95 and CD27. Every sorted population had a purity above 98%. Right away, PBMCs were isolated by Lymphoprep density gradient centrifugation and were stained directly, with no culture step. Samples were stained and sorted in pairs, with one healthy donor and one patient per experiment, so that batch effects were minimized. This clone was observed a handful of times. Its target antigen remains unknown. The record has no base qualities; no much larger clone is one base away.

The entire amount of isolated RNA was reverse transcribed using the High Capacity cDNA Reverse Transcription Kit, so the sequenced TCRB transcripts were expressed ones. Deep immunoSEQ sequencing was performed on naive, central memory and regulatory T cell samples, with an average of about 4 million total reads per sample. Sorted cells were lysed in RLT buffer, and RNA was extracted using DNase-treated RNeasy Micro or Mini kits according to cell number. Each cell subset was processed on its own to prevent cross-contamination, while patient and healthy donor samples were processed together. The immunoSEQ multiplex PCR was used to amplify TCRB sequences from cDNA, yielding 87-bp fragments that span the CDR3 region. Sequencing of the amplicons was performed on the Illumina HiSeq platform. The study's processing was this. Synthetic template baselines were used to correct PCR bias computationally, reads within Hamming distance 2 were collapsed, and singletons that could not be merged were discarded. Reads were aligned against IMGT so that V, D and J genes, CDR3 length and insertions or deletions at six rearrangement sites could be assigned. Within each subset, clonotype counts were normalized to sorted cell number, after which true diversity and Gini coefficients were computed with the tcR R package. The overlap coefficient, calculated on TCRB nucleotide sequences, was used to quantify repertoire sharing. TCRdb mirrors the immuneACCESS table, restricted to in-frame sequences. Some clones are absent from its copies; in checked studies, under half trace to an unresolved V gene, and the reason for the others is unknown. V and J calls and clone size are copied from that table; D and trimming were computed from the DNA. The sample table records roughly 140,000 clones; 11% of these occur just once. The ten biggest clones cover roughly 2% of the sample.

Material for sequencing was central memory CD4+ T cells from blood. The sequence joins TRBV15 to TRBJ1-2; the D gene cannot be resolved reliably. The source of this sequence is a man between 18 and 35 years old in good health. The CDR3 protein: CATSRATTLNYGYTF. The sequence in DNA is TGTGCCACCAGCAGAGCCACGACACTAAACTATGGCTACACCTTC. The variable domain in full, with residues beyond the CDR3 obtained from the reference TRBV15 and TRBJ1-2 genes, is DAMVIQNPRYQVTQFGKPVTLSCSQTLNHNVMYWYQQKSSQAPKLLFHYYDKDFNNEADTPDNFQSRRPNTSFCFLDIRSPGLGDTAMYLCATSRATTLNYGYTFGSGTRLTVV.